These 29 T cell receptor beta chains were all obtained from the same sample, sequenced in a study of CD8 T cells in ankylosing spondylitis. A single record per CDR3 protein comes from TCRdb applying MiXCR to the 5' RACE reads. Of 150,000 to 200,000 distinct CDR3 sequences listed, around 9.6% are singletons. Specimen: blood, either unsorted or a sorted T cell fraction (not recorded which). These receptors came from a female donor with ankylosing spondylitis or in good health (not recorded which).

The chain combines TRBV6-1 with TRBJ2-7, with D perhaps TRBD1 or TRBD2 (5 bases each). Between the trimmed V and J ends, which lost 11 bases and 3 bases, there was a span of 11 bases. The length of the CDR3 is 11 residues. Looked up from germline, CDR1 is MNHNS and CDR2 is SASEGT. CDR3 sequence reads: CAGGGGYEQYF. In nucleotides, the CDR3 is TGTGCCGGGGGTGGGGGCTACGAGCAGTACTTC.

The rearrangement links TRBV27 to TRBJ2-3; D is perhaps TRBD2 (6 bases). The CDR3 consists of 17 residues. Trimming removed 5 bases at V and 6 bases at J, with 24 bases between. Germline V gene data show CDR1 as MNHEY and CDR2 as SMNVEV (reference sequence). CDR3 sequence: CASSPGVAESFRDTQYF. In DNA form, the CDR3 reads TGTGCCAGCAGTCCTGGGGTAGCGGAATCCTTTCGCGATACGCAGTATTTT.

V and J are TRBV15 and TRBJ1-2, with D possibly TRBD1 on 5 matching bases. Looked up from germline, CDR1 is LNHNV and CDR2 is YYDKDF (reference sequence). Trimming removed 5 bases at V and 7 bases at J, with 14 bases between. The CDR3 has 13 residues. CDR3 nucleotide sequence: TGTGCCACCAGCGCGTTCAGGGCCCTTGGCTACACCTTC. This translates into CATSAFRALGYTF.

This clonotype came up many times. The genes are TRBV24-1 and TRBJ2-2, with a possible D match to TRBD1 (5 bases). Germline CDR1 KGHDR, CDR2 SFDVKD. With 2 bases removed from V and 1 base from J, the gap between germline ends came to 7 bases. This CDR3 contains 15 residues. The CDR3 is CATSDSTGNTGELFF. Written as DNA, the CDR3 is TGTGCCACCAGTGATTCTACAGGGAACACCGGGGAGCTGTTTTTT.

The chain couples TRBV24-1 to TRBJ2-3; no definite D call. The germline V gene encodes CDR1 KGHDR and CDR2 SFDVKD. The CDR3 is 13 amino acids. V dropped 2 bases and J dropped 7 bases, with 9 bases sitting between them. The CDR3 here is CATSDWVENTQYF. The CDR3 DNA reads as TGTGCCACCAGTGATTGGGTAGAGAATACGCAGTATTTT.

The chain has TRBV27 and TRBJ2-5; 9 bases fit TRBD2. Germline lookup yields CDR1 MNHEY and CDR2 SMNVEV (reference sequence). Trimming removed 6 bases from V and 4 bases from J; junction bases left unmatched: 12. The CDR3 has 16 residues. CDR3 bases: TGTGCCAGCAGCCCCGCGATCGCGGGAGGGTCAGAGACCCAGTACTTC. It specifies CASSPAIAGGSETQYF.

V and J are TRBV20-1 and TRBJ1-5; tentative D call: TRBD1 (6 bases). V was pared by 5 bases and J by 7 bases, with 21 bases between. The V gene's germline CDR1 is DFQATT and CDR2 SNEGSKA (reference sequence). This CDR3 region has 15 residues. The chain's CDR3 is CSAGVDRRLGQPQHF. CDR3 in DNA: TGCAGTGCTGGGGTCGACAGGCGCTTGGGCCAGCCCCAGCATTTT.

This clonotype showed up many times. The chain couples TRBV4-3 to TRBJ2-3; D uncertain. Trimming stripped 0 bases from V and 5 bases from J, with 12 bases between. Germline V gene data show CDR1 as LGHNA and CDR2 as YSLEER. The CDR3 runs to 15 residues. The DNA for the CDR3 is TGCGCCAGCAGCCAAGATCGGGTCAACCGAGATACGCAGTATTTT. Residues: CASSQDRVNRDTQYF.

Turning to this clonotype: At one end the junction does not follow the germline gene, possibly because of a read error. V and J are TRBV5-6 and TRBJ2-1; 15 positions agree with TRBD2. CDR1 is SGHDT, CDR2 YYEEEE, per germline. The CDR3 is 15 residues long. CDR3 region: CASSSGTSGRLLGLF. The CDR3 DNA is TGTGCCAGCAGCTCGGGGACTAGCGGGAGGCTTTTGGGGCTCTTC.

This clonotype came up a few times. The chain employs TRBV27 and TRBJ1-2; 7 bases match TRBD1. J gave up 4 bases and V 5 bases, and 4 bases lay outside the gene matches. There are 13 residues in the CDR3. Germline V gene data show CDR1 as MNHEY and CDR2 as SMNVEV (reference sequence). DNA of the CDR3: TGTGCCAGCAGTCGGGGACAGATCTATGGCTACACCTTC. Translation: CASSRGQIYGYTF.

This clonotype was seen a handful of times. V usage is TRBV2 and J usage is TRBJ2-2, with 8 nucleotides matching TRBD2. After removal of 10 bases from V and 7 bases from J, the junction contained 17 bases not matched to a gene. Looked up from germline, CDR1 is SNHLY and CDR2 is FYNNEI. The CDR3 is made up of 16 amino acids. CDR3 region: CAIRRPGLAGVGELFF. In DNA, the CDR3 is TGTGCCATCCGTAGACCCGGACTAGCTGGAGTCGGGGAGCTGTTTTTT.

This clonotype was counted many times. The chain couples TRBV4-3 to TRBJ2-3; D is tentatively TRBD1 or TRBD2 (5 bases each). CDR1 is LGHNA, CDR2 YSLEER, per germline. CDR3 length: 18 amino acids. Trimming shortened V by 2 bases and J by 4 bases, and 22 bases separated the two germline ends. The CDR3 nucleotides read TGCGCCAGCAGCCAATCCTACCCCGGGACCATTGGGCCAGATACGCAGTATTTT. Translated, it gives CASSQSYPGTIGPDTQYF.

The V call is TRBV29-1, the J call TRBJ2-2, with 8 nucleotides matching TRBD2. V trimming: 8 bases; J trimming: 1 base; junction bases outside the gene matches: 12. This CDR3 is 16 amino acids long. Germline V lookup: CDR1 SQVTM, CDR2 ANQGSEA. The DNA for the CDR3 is TGCAGCCAACGGGGGGGGGGGCTGCGGAACACCGGGGAGCTGTTTTTT. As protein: CSQRGGGLRNTGELFF.

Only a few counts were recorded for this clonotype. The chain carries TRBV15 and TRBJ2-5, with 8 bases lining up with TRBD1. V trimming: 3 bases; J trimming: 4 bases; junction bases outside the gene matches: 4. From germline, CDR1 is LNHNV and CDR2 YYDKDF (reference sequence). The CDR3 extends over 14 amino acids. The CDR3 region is CATSRDRARETQYF. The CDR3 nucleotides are TGTGCCACCAGCAGGGACAGGGCGCGAGAGACCCAGTACTTC.

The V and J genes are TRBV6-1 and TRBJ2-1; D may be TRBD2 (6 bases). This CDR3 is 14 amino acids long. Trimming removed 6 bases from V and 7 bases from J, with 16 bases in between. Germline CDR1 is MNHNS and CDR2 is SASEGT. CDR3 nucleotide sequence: TGTGCCAGCAGCAATCCGGGACTGCTGAATGAGCAGTTCTTC. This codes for CASSNPGLLNEQFF.

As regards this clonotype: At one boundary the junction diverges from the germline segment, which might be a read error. As DNA, the CDR3 is TGCGCCAGCATCCAAGAGGCAGGGACTGGATCACCCCTCCACTTT. Protein: CASIQEAGTGSPLHF. J is TRBJ1-6 and V is TRBV4-3; tentative D call: TRBD1 (5 bases). Germline V gene lookup returns CDR1 LGHNA and CDR2 YSLEER. CDR3 length: 15 residues.

This CDR3 is CASSLAGQGLLAGDGNEQFF. The CDR3 DNA reads TGCGCCAGCAGCTTGGCTGGTCAGGGGTTACTAGCGGGAGATGGAAATGAGCAGTTCTTC. The V call is TRBV5-1, the J call TRBJ2-1; the match to TRBD2 covers 11 bases. Per germline, CDR1 SGHRS and CDR2 YFSETQ. The trim removed 0 bases at V and 7 bases at J, leaving 18 bases unmatched. The CDR3 loop spans 20 amino acids.

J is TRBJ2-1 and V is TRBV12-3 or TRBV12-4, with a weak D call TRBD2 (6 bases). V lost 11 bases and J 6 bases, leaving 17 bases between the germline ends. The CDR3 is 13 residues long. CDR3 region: CASRPGLSNEQFF. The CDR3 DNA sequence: TGTGCCTCGCGCCCGGGACTCTCCAATGAGCAGTTCTTC.

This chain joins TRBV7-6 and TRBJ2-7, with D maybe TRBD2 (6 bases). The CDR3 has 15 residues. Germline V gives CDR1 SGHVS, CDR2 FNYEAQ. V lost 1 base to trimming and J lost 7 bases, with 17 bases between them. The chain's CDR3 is CASSLDRGGTPEQYF. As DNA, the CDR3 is TGTGCCAGCAGCTTAGATAGGGGAGGTACCCCGGAGCAGTACTTC.

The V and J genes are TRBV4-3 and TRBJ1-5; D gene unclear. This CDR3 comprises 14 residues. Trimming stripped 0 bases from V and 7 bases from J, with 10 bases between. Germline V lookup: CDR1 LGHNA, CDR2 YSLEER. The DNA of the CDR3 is TGCGCCAGCAGCCAAGATCTATACGGCCAGCCCCAGCATTTT. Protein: CASSQDLYGQPQHF.

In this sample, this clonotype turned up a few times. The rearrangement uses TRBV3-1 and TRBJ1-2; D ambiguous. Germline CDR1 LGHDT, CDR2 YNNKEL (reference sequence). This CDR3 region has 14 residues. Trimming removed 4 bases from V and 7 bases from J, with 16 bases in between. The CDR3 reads CASSLPGGVFGYTF. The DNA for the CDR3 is TGTGCCAGCAGCCTCCCCGGTGGGGTCTTTGGCTACACCTTC.

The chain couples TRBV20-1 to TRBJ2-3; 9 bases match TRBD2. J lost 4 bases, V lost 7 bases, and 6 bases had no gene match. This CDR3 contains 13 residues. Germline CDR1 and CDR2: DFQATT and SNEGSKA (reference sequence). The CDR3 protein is CSVIAGEADTQYF. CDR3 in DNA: TGCAGTGTAATAGCGGGAGAGGCAGATACGCAGTATTTT.

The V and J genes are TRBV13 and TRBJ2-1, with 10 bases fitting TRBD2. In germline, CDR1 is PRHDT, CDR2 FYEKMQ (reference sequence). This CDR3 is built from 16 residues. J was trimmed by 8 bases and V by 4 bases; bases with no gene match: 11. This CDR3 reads CASSSRASGRLDEQFF. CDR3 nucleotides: TGTGCCAGCAGCTCCCGGGCTAGCGGGAGATTGGATGAGCAGTTCTTC.

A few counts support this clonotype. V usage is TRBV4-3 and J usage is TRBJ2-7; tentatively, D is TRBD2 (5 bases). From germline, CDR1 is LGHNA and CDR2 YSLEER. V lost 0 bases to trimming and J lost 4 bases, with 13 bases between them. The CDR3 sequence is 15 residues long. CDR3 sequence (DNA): TGCGCCAGCAGCCAAGAGAGCCGGGGTTGGTACGAGCAGTACTTC. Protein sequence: CASSQESRGWYEQYF.

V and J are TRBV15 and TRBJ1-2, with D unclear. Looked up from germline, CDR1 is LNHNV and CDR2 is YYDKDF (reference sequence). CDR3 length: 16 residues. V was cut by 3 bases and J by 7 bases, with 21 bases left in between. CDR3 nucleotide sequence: TGTGCCACCAGCAGGATTCTCCGGGAAGTAAGAAGTGGCTACACCTTC. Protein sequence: CATSRILREVRSGYTF.

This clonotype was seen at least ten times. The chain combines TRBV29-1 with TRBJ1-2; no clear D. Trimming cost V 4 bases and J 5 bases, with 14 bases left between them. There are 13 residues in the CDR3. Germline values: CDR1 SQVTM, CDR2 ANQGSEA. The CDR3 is CSVVSHWGYGYTF. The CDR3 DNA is TGCAGCGTTGTGAGTCATTGGGGTTATGGCTACACCTTC.

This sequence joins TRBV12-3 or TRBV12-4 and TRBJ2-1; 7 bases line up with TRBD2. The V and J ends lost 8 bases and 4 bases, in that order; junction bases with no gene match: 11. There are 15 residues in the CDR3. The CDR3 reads CASQPPWGGYNEQFF. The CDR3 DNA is TGTGCCAGCCAACCCCCTTGGGGGGGTTACAATGAGCAGTTCTTC.

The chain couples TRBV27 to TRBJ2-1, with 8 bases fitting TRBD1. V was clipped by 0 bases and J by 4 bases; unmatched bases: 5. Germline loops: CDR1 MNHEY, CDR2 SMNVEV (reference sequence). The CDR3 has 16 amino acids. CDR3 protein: CASSLSSDRVYNEQFF. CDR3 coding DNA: TGTGCCAGCAGTTTATCCTCGGACAGGGTATACAATGAGCAGTTCTTC.

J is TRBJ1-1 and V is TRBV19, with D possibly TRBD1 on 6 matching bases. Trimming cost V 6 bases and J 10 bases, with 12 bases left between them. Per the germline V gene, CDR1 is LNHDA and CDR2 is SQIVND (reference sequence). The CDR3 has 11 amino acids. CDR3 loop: CASRSGGLAFF. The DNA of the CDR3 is TGTGCCAGTAGGTCGGGGGGCTTAGCTTTCTTT.